Sequencing of this T cell receptor (beta chain) was carried out in a study of OX40 agonist ivuxolimab in advanced cancers. Background on the study: With a range of about 23 to 85, age averaged about 58 years, and 65% to 90% were male. One hepatocellular carcinoma and a couple of cutaneous melanoma patients partially responded. Overall study results and limits: At 0.1 to 3.0 mg/kg, clonal expansion of CD4+ and CD8+ blood T cells had occurred by week 6.

In germline, CDR1 is MNHEY, CDR2 SVGAGI. The CDR3 is 14 amino acids. The junction had 4 bases not matched to a gene; V was cut back by 8 bases and J by 0 bases. Of note for this clone: Its antigen is still unknown.

Profiling relied on immunoSEQ multiplex PCR, and the TCRdb table lists in-frame clones only, not all of them. The table has about 51,000 clones, 85% to 90% seen once; the top ten hold roughly 3.6%. Patients were ineligible given autoimmune disease history or systemic immunosuppression. The chain has TRBV6-5 and TRBJ1-5; 7 bases agree with TRBD1. The sequencing used CD4+ or CD8+ T cells sorted from blood, collected in a trial of the OX40 agonist ivuxolimab. This clonotype was sampled from an adult with an advanced solid tumor such as melanoma, head and neck, liver or kidney cancer. The CDR3 DNA reads TGTGCCAGCGGGACAGCTTATAGCAATCAGCCCCAGCATTTT. This encodes CASGTAYSNQPQHF.